This TCR beta chain originates from a study of CD8 T cells in ankylosing spondylitis. Study-wide results and caveats: Matched ankylosing spondylitis synovial fluid reportedly contained a significantly enriched population of disease-linked clones.

TCRdb reprocessed the 5' RACE reads via MiXCR and lists one record per CDR3 protein. The sample yields approximately 150,000 distinct CDR3 sequences, 40% to 50% seen once. V was trimmed by 11 bases and J by 1 base, leaving 18 bases between them. Germline loops: CDR1 ENHRY, CDR2 SYGVKD. The CDR3 covers 15 residues. In the case of this clonotype: Its specificity is unknown.

The origin of this receptor is a male donor with ankylosing spondylitis. V is TRBV10-3 and J is TRBJ1-5; D is possibly TRBD1 (6 bases). Material for sequencing was synovial fluid, either unsorted or a sorted T cell fraction (not recorded which). CDR3 coding DNA: TGTGCCTCTCGGAGCAGGGGTGGGAGCAATCAGCCCCAGCATTTT. Its translation is CASRSRGGSNQPQHF.